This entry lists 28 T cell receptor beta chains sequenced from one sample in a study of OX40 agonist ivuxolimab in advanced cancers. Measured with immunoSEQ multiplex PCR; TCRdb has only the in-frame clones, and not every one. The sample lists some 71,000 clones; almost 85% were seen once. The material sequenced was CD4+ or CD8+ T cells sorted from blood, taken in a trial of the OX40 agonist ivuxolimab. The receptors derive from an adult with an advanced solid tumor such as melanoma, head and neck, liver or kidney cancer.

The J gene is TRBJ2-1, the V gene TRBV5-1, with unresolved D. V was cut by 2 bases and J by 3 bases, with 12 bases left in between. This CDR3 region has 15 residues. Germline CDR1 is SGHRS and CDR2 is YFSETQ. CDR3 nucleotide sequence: TGCGCCAGCAGCTTATCAATAGCAGGCTACAATGAGCAGTTCTTC. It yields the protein CASSLSIAGYNEQFF.

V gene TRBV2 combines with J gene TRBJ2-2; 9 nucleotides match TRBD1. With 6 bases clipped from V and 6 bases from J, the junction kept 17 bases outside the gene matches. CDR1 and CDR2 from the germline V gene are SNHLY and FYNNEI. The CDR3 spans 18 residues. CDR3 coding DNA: TGTGCCAGCAGGGAAAGACAGGGGGGCTCGGGAGGACCCGGGGAGCTGTTTTTT. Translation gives CASRERQGGSGGPGELFF.

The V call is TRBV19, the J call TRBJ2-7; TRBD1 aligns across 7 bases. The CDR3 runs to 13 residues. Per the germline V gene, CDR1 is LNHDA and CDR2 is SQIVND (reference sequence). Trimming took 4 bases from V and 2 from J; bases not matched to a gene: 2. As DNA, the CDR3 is TGTGCCAGTAGTAGGACAGGTCCCTACGAGCAGTACTTC. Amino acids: CASSRTGPYEQYF.

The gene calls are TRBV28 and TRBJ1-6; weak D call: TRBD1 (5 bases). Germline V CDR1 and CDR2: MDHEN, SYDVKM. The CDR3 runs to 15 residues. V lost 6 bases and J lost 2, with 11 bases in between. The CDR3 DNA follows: TGTGCCAGCAGCTTGGCGGGGGCCTATAATTCACCCCTCCACTTT. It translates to CASSLAGAYNSPLHF.

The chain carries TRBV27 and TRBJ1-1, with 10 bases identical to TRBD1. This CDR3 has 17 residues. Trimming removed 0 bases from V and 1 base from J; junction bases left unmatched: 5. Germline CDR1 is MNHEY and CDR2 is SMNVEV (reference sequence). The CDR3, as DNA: TGTGCCAGCAGTTTATCGACAGGGGGCGGAAGGAACACTGAAGCTTTCTTT. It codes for CASSLSTGGGRNTEAFF.

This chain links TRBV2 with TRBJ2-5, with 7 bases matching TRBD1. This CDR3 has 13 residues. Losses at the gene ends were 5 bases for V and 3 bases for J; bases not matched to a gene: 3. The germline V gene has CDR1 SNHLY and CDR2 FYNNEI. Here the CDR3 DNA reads TGTGCCAGCAGTCGGGGACAGAAAGAGACCCAGTACTTC. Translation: CASSRGQKETQYF.

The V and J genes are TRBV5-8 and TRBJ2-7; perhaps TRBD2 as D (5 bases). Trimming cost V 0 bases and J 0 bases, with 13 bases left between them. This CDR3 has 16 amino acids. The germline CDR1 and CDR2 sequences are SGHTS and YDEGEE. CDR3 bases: TGTGCCAGCAGCTTGGTTACTGGACTCCACTCCTACGAGCAGTACTTC. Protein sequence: CASSLVTGLHSYEQYF.

The CDR3 DNA is TGCGCCAGCAGCTTGGGGGACAGCTCTGGAAACACCATATATTTT. It translates to CASSLGDSSGNTIYF. The chain is built from TRBV5-1 and TRBJ1-3; the match to TRBD1 covers 7 bases. This CDR3 comprises 15 residues. Germline trimming cut 0 bases from V and 0 bases from J; bases unmatched to any gene: 0. Germline V gene sequence: CDR1 SGHRS, CDR2 YFSETQ.

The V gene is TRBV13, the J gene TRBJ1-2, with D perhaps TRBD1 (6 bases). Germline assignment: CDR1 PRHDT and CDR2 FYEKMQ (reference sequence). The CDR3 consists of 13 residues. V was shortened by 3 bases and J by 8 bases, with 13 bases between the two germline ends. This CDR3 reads CASSFGTPGGYTF. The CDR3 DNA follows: TGTGCCAGCAGCTTCGGGACACCGGGCGGCTACACCTTC.

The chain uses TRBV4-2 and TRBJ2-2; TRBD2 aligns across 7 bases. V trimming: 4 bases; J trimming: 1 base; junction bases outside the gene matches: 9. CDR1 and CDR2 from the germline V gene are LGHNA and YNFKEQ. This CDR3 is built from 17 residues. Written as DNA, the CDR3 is TGTGCCAGCAGCCCAACTGGGGGGGTCTTGAACACCGGGGAGCTGTTTTTT. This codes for CASSPTGGVLNTGELFF.

The CDR3 DNA reads TGCGCCAGCAGCCAAGATCGAACAGGGGCGAGCACTGAAGCTTTCTTT. Translated: CASSQDRTGASTEAFF. The rearrangement links TRBV4-3 to TRBJ1-1; 7 bases align to TRBD1. The V and J ends lost 0 bases and 4 bases, in that order; junction bases with no gene match: 8. CDR3 length equals 16 residues. The germline V gene encodes CDR1 LGHNA and CDR2 YSLEER.

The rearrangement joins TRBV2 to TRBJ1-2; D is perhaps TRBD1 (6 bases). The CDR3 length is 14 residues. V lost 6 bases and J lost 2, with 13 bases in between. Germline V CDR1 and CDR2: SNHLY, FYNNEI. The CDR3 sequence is CASSRTVGNYGYTF. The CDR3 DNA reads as TGTGCCAGCAGCCGGACAGTTGGAAACTATGGCTACACCTTC.

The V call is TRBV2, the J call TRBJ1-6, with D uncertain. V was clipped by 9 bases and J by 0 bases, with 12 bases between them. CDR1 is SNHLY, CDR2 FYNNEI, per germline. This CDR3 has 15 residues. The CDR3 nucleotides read TGTGCCAGTCAGCTGGGGAGCTCCTATAATTCACCCCTCCACTTT. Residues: CASQLGSSYNSPLHF.

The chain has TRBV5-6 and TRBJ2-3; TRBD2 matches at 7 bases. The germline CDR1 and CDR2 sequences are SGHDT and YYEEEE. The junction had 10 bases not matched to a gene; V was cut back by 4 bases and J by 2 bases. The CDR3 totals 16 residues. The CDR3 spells CASSLRWGGYTDTQYF. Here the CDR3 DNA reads TGTGCCAGCAGCCTGAGATGGGGGGGTTACACAGATACGCAGTATTTT.

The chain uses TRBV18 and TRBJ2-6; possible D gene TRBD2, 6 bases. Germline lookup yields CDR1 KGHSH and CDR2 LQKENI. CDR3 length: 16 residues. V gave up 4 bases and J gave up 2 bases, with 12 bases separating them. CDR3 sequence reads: CASSRVSGAGANVLTF. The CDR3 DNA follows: TGTGCCAGCTCACGAGTTTCGGGGGCTGGGGCCAACGTCCTGACTTTC.

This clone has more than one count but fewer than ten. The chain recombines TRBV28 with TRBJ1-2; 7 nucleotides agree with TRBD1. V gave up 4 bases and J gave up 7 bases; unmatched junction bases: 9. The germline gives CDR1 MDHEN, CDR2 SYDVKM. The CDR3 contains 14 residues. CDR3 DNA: TGTGCCAGCAGTTATCTTGGACAGGACGCTGGCTACACCTTC. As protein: CASSYLGQDAGYTF.

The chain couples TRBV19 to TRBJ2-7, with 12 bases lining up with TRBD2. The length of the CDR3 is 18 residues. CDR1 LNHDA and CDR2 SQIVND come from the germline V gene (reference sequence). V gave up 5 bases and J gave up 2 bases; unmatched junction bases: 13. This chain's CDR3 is CASSALTSGGMITYEQYF. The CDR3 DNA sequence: TGTGCCAGTAGTGCCCTTACTAGCGGGGGGATGATCACCTACGAGCAGTACTTC.

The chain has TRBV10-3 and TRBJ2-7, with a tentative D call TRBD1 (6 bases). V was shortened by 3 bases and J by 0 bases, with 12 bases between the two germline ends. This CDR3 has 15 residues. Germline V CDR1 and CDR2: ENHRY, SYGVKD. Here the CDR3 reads CAISEEDRLSYEQYF. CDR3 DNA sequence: TGTGCCATCAGTGAAGAGGACAGACTCTCCTACGAGCAGTACTTC.

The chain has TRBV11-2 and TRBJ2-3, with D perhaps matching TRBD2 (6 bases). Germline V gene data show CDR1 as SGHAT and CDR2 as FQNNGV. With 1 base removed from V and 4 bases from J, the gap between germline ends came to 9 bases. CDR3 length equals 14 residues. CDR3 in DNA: TGTGCCAGCAGCTTAGTAACGGGGGCAGATACGCAGTATTTT. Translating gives CASSLVTGADTQYF.

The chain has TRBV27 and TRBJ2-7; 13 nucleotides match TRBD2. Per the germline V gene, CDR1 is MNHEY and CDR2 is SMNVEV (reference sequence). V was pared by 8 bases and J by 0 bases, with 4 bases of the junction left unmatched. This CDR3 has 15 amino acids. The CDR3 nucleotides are TGTGCCAGCGCTTGGACTAGCGGGAGCTCCTACGAGCAGTACTTC. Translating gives CASAWTSGSSYEQYF.

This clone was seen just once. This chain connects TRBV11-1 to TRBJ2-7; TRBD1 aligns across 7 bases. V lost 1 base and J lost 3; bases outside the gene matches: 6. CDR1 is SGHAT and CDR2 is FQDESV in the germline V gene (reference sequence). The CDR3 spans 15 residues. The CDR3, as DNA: TGTGCCAGCAGCTTAGAGGACAGGTCTCTCTACGAGCAGTACTTC. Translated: CASSLEDRSLYEQYF. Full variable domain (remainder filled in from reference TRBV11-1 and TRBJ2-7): EAEVAQSPRYKITEKSQAVAFWCDPISGHATLYWYRQILGQGPELLVQFQDESVVDDSQLPKDRFSAERLKGVDSTLKIQPAELGDSAMYLCASSLEDRSLYEQYFGPGTRLTVT.

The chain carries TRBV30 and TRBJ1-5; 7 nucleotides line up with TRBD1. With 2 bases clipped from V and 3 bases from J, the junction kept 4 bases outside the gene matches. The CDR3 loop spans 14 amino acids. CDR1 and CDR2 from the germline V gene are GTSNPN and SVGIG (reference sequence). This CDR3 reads CAWSITGVNQPQHF. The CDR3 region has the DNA TGTGCCTGGAGTATAACAGGGGTCAATCAGCCCCAGCATTTT.

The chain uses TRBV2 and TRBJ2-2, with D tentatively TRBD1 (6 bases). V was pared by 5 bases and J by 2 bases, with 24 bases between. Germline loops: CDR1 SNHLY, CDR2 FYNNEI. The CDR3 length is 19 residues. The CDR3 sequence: CASSPSRFMGQLNTGELFF. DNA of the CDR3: TGTGCCAGCAGTCCATCTCGATTTATGGGACAACTAAACACCGGGGAGCTGTTTTTT.

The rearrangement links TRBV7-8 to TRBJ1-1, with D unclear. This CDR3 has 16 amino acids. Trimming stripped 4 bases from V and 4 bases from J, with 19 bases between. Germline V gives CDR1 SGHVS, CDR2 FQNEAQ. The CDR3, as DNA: TGTGCCAGCAGCTCCGACGGGTTGGTTAGTAGCACTGAAGCTTTCTTT. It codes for CASSSDGLVSSTEAFF.

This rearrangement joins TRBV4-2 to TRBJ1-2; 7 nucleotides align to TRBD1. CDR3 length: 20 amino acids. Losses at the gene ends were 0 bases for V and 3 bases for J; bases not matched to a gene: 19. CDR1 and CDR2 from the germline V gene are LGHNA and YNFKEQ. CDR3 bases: TGTGCCAGCAGCCAAGAGGGGGGAATATGGGGGCCGACAGGGCACTATGGCTACACCTTC. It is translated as CASSQEGGIWGPTGHYGYTF.

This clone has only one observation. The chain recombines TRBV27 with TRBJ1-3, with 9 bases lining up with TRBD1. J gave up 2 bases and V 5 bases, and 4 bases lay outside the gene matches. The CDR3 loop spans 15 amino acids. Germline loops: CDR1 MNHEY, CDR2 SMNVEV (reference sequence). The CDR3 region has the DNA TGTGCCAGCAGTGTAGGGACAGGGCCTGGAAACACCATATATTTT. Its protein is CASSVGTGPGNTIYF.

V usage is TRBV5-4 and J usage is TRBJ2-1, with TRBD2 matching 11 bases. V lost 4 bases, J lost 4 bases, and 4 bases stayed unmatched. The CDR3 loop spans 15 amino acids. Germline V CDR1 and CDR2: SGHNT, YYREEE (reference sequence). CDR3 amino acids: CASSPTSGSYNEQFF. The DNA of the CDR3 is TGTGCCAGCAGCCCCACTAGCGGGAGTTACAATGAGCAGTTCTTC.

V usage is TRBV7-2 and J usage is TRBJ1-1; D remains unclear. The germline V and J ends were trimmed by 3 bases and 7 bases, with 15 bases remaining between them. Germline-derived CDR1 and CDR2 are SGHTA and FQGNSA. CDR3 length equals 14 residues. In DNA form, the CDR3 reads TGTGCCAGCAGCTTTACATACTTAAAGGATGAAGCTTTCTTT. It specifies CASSFTYLKDEAFF.